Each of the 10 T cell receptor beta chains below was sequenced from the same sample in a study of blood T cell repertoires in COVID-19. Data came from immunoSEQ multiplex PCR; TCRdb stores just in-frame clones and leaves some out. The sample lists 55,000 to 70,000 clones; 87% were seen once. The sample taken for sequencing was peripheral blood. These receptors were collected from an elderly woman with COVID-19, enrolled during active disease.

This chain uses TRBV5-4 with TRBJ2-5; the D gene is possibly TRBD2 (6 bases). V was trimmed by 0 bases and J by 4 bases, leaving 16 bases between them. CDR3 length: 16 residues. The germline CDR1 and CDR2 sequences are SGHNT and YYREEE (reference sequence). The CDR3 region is CASSLDAGRNGETQYF. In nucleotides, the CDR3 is TGTGCCAGCAGCTTGGATGCAGGGAGGAATGGAGAGACCCAGTACTTC.

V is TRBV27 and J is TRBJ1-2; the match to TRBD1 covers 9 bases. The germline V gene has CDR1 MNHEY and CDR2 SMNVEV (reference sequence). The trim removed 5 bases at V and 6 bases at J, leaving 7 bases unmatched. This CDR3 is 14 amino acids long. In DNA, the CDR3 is TGTGCCAGCAGTCGCCGGGACAGGGCCGATGGCTACACCTTC. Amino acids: CASSRRDRADGYTF.

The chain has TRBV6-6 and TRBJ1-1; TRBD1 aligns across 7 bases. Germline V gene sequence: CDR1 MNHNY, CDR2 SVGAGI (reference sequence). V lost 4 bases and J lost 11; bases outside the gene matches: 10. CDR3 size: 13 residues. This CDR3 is CASSLMDRSEAFF. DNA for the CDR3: TGTGCCAGCAGTTTGATGGACAGGTCGGAGGCTTTCTTT.

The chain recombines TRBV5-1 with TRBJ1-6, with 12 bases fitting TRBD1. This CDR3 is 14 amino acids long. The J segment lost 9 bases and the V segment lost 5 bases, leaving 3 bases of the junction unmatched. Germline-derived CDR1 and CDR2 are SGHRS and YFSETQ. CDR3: CASRGTGGSSPLHF. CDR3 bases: TGCGCCAGCAGAGGGACAGGGGGCAGTTCACCCCTCCACTTT.

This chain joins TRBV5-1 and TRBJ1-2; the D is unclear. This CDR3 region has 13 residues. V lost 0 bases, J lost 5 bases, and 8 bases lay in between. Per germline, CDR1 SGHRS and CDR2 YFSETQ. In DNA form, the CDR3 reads TGCGCCAGCAGCTTGGGACCGGGGTATGGCTACACCTTC. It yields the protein CASSLGPGYGYTF.

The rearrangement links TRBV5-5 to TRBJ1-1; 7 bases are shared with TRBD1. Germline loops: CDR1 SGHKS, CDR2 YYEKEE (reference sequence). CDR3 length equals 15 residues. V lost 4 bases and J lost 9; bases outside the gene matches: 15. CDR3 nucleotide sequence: TGTGCCAGCAGCGCGTCACAGGGGACGACGGGTAAAGCTTTCTTT. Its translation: CASSASQGTTGKAFF.

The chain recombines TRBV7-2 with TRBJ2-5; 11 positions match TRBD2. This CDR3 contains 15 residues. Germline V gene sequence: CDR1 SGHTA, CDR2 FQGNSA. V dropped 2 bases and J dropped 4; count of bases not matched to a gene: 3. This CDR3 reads CASSLRLAGRETQYF. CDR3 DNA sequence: TGTGCCAGCAGCTTAAGACTAGCGGGGAGAGAGACCCAGTACTTC.

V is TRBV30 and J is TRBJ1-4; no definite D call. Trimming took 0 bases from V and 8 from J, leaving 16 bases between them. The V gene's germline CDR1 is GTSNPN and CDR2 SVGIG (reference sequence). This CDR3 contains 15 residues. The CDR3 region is CAWSVFGLDTEKLFF. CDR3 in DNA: TGTGCCTGGAGTGTATTCGGCCTCGACACAGAAAAACTGTTTTTT.

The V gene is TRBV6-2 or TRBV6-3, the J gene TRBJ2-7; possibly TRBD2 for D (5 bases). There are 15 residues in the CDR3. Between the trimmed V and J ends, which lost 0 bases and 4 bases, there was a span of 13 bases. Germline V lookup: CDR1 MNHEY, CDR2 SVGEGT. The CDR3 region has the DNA TGTGCCAGCAGTTACTCCCAGGCACGGACTTACGAGCAGTACTTC. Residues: CASSYSQARTYEQYF.

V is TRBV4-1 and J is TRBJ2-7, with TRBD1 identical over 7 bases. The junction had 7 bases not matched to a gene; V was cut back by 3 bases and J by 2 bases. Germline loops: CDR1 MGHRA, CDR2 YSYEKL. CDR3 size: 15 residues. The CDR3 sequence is CASSHIGQVPYEQYF. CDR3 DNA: TGCGCCAGCAGCCATATCGGACAGGTACCCTACGAGCAGTACTTC.